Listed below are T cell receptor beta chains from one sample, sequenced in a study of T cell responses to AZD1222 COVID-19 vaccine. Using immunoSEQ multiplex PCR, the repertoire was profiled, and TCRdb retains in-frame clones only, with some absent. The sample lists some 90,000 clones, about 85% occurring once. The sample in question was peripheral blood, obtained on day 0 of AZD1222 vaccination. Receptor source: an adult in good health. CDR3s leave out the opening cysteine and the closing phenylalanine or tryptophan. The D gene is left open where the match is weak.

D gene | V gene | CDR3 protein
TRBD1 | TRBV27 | ASSLSHGQGSNQPQH
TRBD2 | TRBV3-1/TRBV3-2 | ASSQGLAGGDTQY
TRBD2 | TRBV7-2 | ASSLVASGVDTQY
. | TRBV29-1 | SVVEEAGYGYT
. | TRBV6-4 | ASSDSKDSTGRLAEAF
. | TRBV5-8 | ASQGRSTSYGYT
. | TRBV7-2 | ASSPGPSTDTQY
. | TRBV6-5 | ASSYGGLNTEAF
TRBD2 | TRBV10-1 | ASSESLAGGDTQY
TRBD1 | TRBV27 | ASSYAGGPHYFEQF
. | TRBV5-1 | ASSLGGEPTDTQY
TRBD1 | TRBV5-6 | ASRQGENTEAF
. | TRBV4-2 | ASSLGGSSYNEQF
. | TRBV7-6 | ASSLDGTVDTQY
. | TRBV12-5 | ASGLGLPGGEKLF
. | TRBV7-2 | ASSLDRNPGNTIY
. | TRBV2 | ASSVKGSEAF
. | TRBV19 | ASSQRQTGYEQY
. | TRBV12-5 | ASGLSPGPLLYSNQPQH
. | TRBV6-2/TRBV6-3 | ASSYPWETGELF
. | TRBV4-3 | ASSHGTDNSPLH
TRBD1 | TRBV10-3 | AISFPGQGRYEQY
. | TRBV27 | ASSFGRSEQY
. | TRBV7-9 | ASSLSQVYEAF
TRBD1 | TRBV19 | ASNDRDFYGYT
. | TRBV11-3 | ASSVRDQETQY
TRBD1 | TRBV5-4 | ASSLGDRSNTGELF
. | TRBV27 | ASRHAWETQY
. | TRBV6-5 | ASRSSGTDNTEAF
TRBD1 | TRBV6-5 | ASNDRGVGPQH
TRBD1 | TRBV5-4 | ASSSRGQGYGYT
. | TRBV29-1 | SVVGMGMGTEAF
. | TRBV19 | ASSVEVNYGYT
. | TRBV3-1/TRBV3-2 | ASSQQIGQSYEQY
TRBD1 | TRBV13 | ASSLRGQGTDTQY
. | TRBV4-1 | ASSQGGSSNQPQH
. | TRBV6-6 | ASSTQAGGNTIY
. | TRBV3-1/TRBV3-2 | ASSQDPGPGVKNIQY
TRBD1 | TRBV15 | ATSRDSPGTGNTGELF
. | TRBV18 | ASSPEGLNTEAF
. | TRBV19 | ASSIEGIDSNQPQH
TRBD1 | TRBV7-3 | ASSPSGQRYNEQF
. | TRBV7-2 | ASSLGGRANEQF
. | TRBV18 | ASSQGANYGYT
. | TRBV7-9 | ASSSITNYGYT
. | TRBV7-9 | ASSLALTSEAF
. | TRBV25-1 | ASSPGTNTGELF
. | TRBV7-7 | ATAPGPSYEQY
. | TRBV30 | AWGEGPLNEKLF
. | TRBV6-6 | ASSYRTGEGANEQF
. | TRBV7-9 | ASSLSGSYGYT
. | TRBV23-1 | ASSHPRAVMVTQY
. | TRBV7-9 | ASSLGGTYNEQF
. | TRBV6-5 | ASSTPNTQY